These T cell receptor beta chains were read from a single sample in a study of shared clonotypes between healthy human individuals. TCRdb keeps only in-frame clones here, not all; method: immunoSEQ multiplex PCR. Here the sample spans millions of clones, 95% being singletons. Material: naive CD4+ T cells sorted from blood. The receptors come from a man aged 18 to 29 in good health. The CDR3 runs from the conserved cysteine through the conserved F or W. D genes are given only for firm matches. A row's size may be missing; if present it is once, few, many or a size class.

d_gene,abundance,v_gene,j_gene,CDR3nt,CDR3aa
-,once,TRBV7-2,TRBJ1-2,TGTGCCAGCAGCTTAGCCGGCAGGGGCTACACCTTC,CASSLAGRGYTF
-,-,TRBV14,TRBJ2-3,TGTGCCAGCAGCAATCGCCCGGGGGCAGATACGCAGTATTTT,CASSNRPGADTQYF
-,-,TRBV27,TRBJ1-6,TGTGCCAGCAGGGGCGGCTCCTATAATTCACCCCTCCACTTT,CASRGGSYNSPLHF
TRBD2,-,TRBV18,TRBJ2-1,TGTGCCAGCTCGCTCATAACTAGCGGACCCTACAATGAGCAGTTCTTC,CASSLITSGPYNEQFF
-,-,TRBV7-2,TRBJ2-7,TGTGCCAGCAGCTCGGCCGCCGGCGTGGTGTCCTACGAGCAGTACTTC,CASSSAAGVVSYEQYF
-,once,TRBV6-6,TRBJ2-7,TGTGCCAGCAGACTAGCCCTGATCTACGAGCAGTACTTC,CASRLALIYEQYF
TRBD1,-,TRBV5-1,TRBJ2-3,TGCGCCAGCAGCTTGGACAGGGGAGAAAGCACAGATACGCAGTATTTT,CASSLDRGESTDTQYF
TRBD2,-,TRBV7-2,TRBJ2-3,TGTGCCAGCAGCTTAGCGATGGGGCTAGCGGGGGGGACAGATACGCAGTATTTT,CASSLAMGLAGGTDTQYF
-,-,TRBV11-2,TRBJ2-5,TGTGCCAGCAGCATCCCGGCGGGGCTCCAAGAGACCCAGTACTTC,CASSIPAGLQETQYF
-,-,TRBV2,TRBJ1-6,TGTGCCAGCGGTTTGGGAGCCTATAATTCACCCCTCCACTTT,CASGLGAYNSPLHF
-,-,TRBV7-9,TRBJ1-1,TGTGCCAGCAGCTTAGGGGCCGGCAAACACACTGAAGCTTTCTTT,CASSLGAGKHTEAFF